A single sample is the source of the 19 T cell receptor beta chains below, sequenced in a study of read filtering for tumor transcriptome and immune sequencing. This library used approximately 370 ng RNA and molecular barcoded adaptors spanning alpha/delta and beta/gamma chains. TCRdb passed the reads through MiXCR, listing each CDR3 protein once. Altogether fewer than 35,000 distinct CDR3 sequences are present, about 18% being singletons, with the ten largest covering approximately 16%. Sequencing input: a population of CD138-negative cells sorted from bone marrow. These receptors all stem from a donor at least 40 years old with multiple myeloma.

This clonotype occurred many times. The chain carries TRBV5-1 and TRBJ1-1, with 9 nucleotides matching TRBD1. Germline lookup yields CDR1 SGHRS and CDR2 YFSETQ. Trimming cost V 5 bases and J 0 bases; bases outside gene matches: 5. CDR3 size: 15 residues. As DNA, the CDR3 is TGCGCCAGCAGTCGGGGACAGGGAATGAACACTGAAGCTTTCTTT. Protein: CASSRGQGMNTEAFF.

This clonotype was counted ten times or more. The rearrangement uses TRBV28 and TRBJ2-3; D is tentatively TRBD1 or TRBD2 (5 bases each). Trimming took off 5 bases at V and 5 bases at J, with 14 bases between the two ends. This CDR3 region has 14 residues. Germline values: CDR1 MDHEN, CDR2 SYDVKM. This CDR3 is CASSITWGKDTQYF. The CDR3 DNA follows: TGTGCCAGCAGTATCACTTGGGGGAAAGATACGCAGTATTTT.

This clonotype was seen repeatedly, ten times or more. The CDR3 protein is CASSYLGGRNTGELFF. CDR3 coding DNA: TGCGCCAGCAGCTACCTCGGGGGCCGAAACACCGGGGAGCTGTTTTTT. The rearrangement joins TRBV5-1 to TRBJ2-2; possibly TRBD1 or TRBD2 for D (6 bases each). Trimming left V 3 bases short and J 2 bases short, with 14 bases between. Germline assignment: CDR1 SGHRS and CDR2 YFSETQ. The length of the CDR3 is 16 residues. The full variable domain, with the rest looked up from reference TRBV5-1 and TRBJ2-2, is KAGVTQTPRYLIKTRGQQVTLSCSPISGHRSVSWYQQTPGQGLQFLFEYFSETQRNKGNFPGRFSGRQFSNSRSEMNVSTLELGDSALYLCASSYLGGRNTGELFFGEGSRLTVL.

This clonotype has at least ten counts. CDR3 sequence (DNA): TGTGCCAGCAGCTTAATGGCCAGCGACACAGATACGCAGTATTTT. This gives the protein CASSLMASDTDTQYF. This chain connects TRBV7-9 to TRBJ2-3; D unclear. Trimming shortened V by 2 bases and J by 2 bases, and 11 bases separated the two germline ends. Germline V lookup: CDR1 SEHNR, CDR2 FQNEAQ (reference sequence). The CDR3 runs 15 residues.

This clonotype has at least ten counts. This chain connects TRBV7-9 to TRBJ2-5; D perhaps matches TRBD1 (5 bases). Looked up from germline, CDR1 is SEHNR and CDR2 is FQNEAQ (reference sequence). CDR3 size: 15 residues. V lost 5 bases to trimming and J lost 5 bases, with 18 bases between them. CDR3 loop: CASSHERGHRETQYF. In nucleotides, the CDR3 is TGTGCCAGCAGCCACGAACGCGGACATAGGGAGACCCAGTACTTC.

As concerns this clonotype: A far larger clone is one base from this, pointing to a likely read error. This chain uses TRBV10-2 with TRBJ1-1; D is possibly TRBD1 (5 bases). The closer fit of TRBJ1-6 to the DNA end suggests the J call may be wrong. The CDR3 contains 15 residues. From germline, CDR1 is WSHSY and CDR2 SAAADI. The CDR3 sequence is CASSGSGRGDSPLHF. The CDR3 DNA reads TGCGCCAGCAGTGGGTCAGGCAGAGGGGATTCACCCCTCCACTTT.

This chain uses TRBV30 with TRBJ1-1; D not resolved. V lost 4 bases to trimming and J lost 7 bases, with 13 bases between them. This CDR3 is built from 12 residues. Germline V lookup: CDR1 GTSNPN, CDR2 SVGIG (reference sequence). In DNA, the CDR3 is TGTGCCTGGATCTCTCGTGGGATTGAAGCTTTCTTT. Translating gives CAWISRGIEAFF.

This clonotype showed up many times. The chain employs TRBV11-3 and TRBJ2-3; 10 positions agree with TRBD1. Losses at the gene ends were 5 bases for V and 6 bases for J; bases not matched to a gene: 8. CDR1 is SGHNT, CDR2 YENEEA, per germline. CDR3 length: 15 residues. The CDR3 region is CASSAGQGPRDTQYF. The CDR3 region has the DNA TGTGCCAGCAGCGCGGGACAGGGGCCGCGCGATACGCAGTATTTT.

Concerning this clonotype itself: A much bigger clone sits one base away, suggesting this may be a read error. This chain links TRBV14 with TRBJ1-1; D ambiguous. The CDR3 is made up of 13 amino acids. Germline CDR1 SGHDN, CDR2 FVKESK. For the CDR3, the DNA is TGTGCCAGCAGCGGACTAATGAACACTGTAGCTCTCTTT. This translates into CASSGLMNTVALF.

This clonotype was observed a few times. The CDR3 loop reads CASSSLVSTDTQYF. CDR3 in DNA: TGTGCCAGCAGCTCACTAGTTAGCACAGATACGCAGTATTTT. The rearrangement links TRBV5-6 to TRBJ2-3; tentative D call: TRBD2 (5 bases). V shed 3 bases and J shed 0 bases, with 8 bases lying between them. The CDR3 has 14 amino acids. Germline CDR1 is SGHDT and CDR2 is YYEEEE.

This clonotype appeared many times. This chain links TRBV20-1 with TRBJ2-1; no definite D call. Germline values: CDR1 DFQATT, CDR2 SNEGSKA (reference sequence). The CDR3 extends over 11 amino acids. Trimming stripped 2 bases from V and 8 bases from J, with 7 bases between. The CDR3 is CSARRVDEQFF. CDR3 nucleotides: TGCAGTGCTAGACGTGTGGATGAGCAGTTCTTC.

This clonotype was recorded at least ten times. The chain recombines TRBV28 with TRBJ2-5; 7 bases match TRBD1. The V gene end was trimmed by 8 bases and the J gene end by 0 bases; junction bases not matched to a gene: 12. The CDR3 is 16 amino acids. The germline gives CDR1 MDHEN, CDR2 SYDVKM. The CDR3 DNA sequence: TGTGCCAGCTATCCCTCCGGGACAGCAAACCAAGAGACCCAGTACTTC. Amino acids: CASYPSGTANQETQYF.

By its share, this clonotype is medium-sized. The rearrangement joins TRBV27 to TRBJ2-2; possibly TRBD2 for D (6 bases). Trimming removed 8 bases from V and 1 base from J, with 11 bases in between. The CDR3 covers 14 residues. Germline CDR1 is MNHEY and CDR2 is SMNVEV (reference sequence). The CDR3 DNA reads as TGTGCCAGCTCGTGGGGGGAGAACACCGGGGAGCTGTTTTTT. It encodes CASSWGENTGELFF.

In regard to this clonotype: A much more abundant neighbour one base away suggests this may be a read error. The rearrangement uses TRBV6-1 and TRBJ2-1; tentatively, D is TRBD1 (6 bases). The germline V and J ends were trimmed by 7 bases and 8 bases, with 18 bases remaining between them. The CDR3 has 14 amino acids. Germline CDR1 is MNHNS and CDR2 is SASEGT. CDR3 loop: CASIQGWGLDEQFF. The CDR3 bases are TGTGCCAGCATTCAAGGCTGGGGGCTCGATGAGCAGTTCTTC.

This clonotype has at least ten counts. This sequence joins TRBV5-1 and TRBJ1-1, with D hard to call. From germline, CDR1 is SGHRS and CDR2 YFSETQ. The CDR3 has 15 residues. V was shortened by 5 bases and J by 0 bases, with 14 bases between the two germline ends. CDR3 sequence: CASRGTTAMNTEAFF. The DNA of the CDR3 is TGCGCCAGCAGGGGTACAACGGCAATGAACACTGAAGCTTTCTTT.

To note about this clonotype: This sequence may be a read error, since a much larger clone differs from it by one base. V is TRBV11-2 and J is TRBJ2-5; tentative D call: TRBD1 (5 bases). The germline gives CDR1 SGHAT, CDR2 FQNNGV. The V end lost 5 bases, the J end lost 5 bases, and 15 bases lay between the germline ends. The length of the CDR3 is 14 residues. The CDR3 spells CASSTFRVWETQYF. Here the CDR3 DNA reads TGTGCCAGCAGCACCTTCAGGGTTTGGGAGACCCAGTACTTC.

The table lists this clonotype with many counts. The genes are TRBV6-1 and TRBJ2-3; 8 nucleotides agree with TRBD2. The CDR3 spans 15 residues. Per germline, CDR1 MNHNS and CDR2 SASEGT. V lost 8 bases and J lost 0; bases outside the gene matches: 7. In nucleotides, the CDR3 is TGTGCCAGCGGTCCCTTAGCGGGAAGCACAGATACGCAGTATTTT. Translating gives CASGPLAGSTDTQYF.

This clonotype appeared many times. V and J are TRBV7-9 and TRBJ2-1; D may be TRBD1 or TRBD2 (5 bases each). Germline CDR1 and CDR2: SEHNR and FQNEAQ (reference sequence). V dropped 4 bases and J dropped 2 bases, with 9 bases sitting between them. This CDR3 comprises 14 residues. CDR3 nucleotide sequence: TGTGCCAGCAGCTGGGTGGGGGCCTACAATGAGCAGTTCTTC. It encodes CASSWVGAYNEQFF.

The rearrangement joins TRBV12-3 or TRBV12-4 to TRBJ2-7; D possibly uses TRBD1 or TRBD2 (5 bases each). The CDR3 is 15 amino acids. V lost 3 bases and J lost 0, with 12 bases in between. The CDR3 reads CASSFWDGASYEQYF. The CDR3 DNA follows: TGTGCCAGCAGTTTCTGGGACGGGGCCTCCTACGAGCAGTACTTC.